A selection of T cell receptor beta chains follows, all from one sample in a study of blood T cells in healthy people across ages. Each CDR3 protein is one row after TCRdb ran MiXCR on the 5' RACE reads. The sample has 1.5 million to 2 million distinct CDR3 sequences, about 50% seen once. Sequencing was done on a sample of blood. These TCRs come from a woman in her thirties or forties in good health. CDR3s include the opening cysteine and the closing phenylalanine or tryptophan. Each record gives: D gene, clone size, J gene, V gene, CDR3 protein, CDR3 DNA. The D gene is left open where the match is weak. Rows give clone size only sometimes, using once, few, many, or a class for an expanded clone.

>.|few|TRBJ2-7|TRBV20-1
CSAKPRDRPYEQYF
TGCAGTGCAAAGCCCCGGGACCGGCCCTACGAGCAGTACTTC
>.|.|TRBJ2-5|TRBV6-5
CASSLRDALGETQYF
TGTGCCAGCAGTCTCCGGGACGCCCTGGGGGAGACCCAGTACTTC
>TRBD1|.|TRBJ1-4|TRBV12-3/TRBV12-4
CASSPGQGSTNEKLFF
TGTGCCAGCAGTCCGGGACAGGGATCGACTAATGAAAAACTGTTTTTT
>TRBD2|.|TRBJ2-1|TRBV20-1
CSAYTSGDAYNEQFF
TGCAGTGCTTATACTAGCGGGGACGCCTACAATGAGCAGTTCTTC
>.|.|TRBJ2-4|TRBV7-9
CASSPPRLDKNIQYF
TGTGCCAGCAGCCCTCCCAGGTTGGACAAAAACATTCAGTACTTC
>TRBD1|.|TRBJ2-1|TRBV9
CASSAQPGTEAYNEQFF
TGTGCCAGCAGCGCCCAACCCGGGACAGAGGCTTACAATGAGCAGTTCTTC
>.|.|TRBJ2-3|TRBV27
CASSLRSTLRDTQYF
TGTGCCAGCAGTTTACGCTCCACGCTACGAGATACGCAGTATTTT
>TRBD1|.|TRBJ1-1|TRBV7-9
CASSNGQGTEAFF
TGTGCCAGCAGCAATGGACAGGGTACTGAAGCTTTCTTT
>TRBD1|.|TRBJ2-2|TRBV20-1
CSARAPLGQRNTGELFF
TGCAGTGCTAGAGCTCCATTGGGACAGAGAAACACCGGGGAGCTGTTTTTT
>TRBD2|.|TRBJ2-1|TRBV4-1
CASSPGLAGQSSYNEQFF
TGCGCCAGCAGCCCGGGACTAGCGGGGCAAAGCTCCTACAATGAGCAGTTCTTC
>.|few|TRBJ2-7|TRBV6-5
CASRVASGSSYEQYF
TGTGCCAGCAGGGTAGCTTCTGGGAGCTCCTACGAGCAGTACTTC
>.|.|TRBJ2-6|TRBV7-2
CASSPPSRRRLWGANVPTF
TGTGCCAGCAGCCCTCCGTCCCGAAGGAGGCTCTGGGGGGCCAACGTCCCGACTTTC
>TRBD2|few|TRBJ2-7|TRBV15
CATSKGLAGNYEQYF
TGTGCCACCAGCAAGGGACTAGCGGGGAACTACGAGCAGTACTTC
>.|.|TRBJ2-7|TRBV11-2
CASSFHSGSTLREQYF
TGTGCCAGCAGCTTTCATTCAGGTTCCACTTTGCGCGAGCAGTACTTC
>TRBD1|.|TRBJ2-1|TRBV9
CASSHGQGAYDEQFF
TGTGCCAGCAGCCACGGACAGGGGGCTTATGATGAGCAGTTCTTC
>.|few|TRBJ2-7|TRBV2
CASSETGFGEQYF
TGTGCCAGCAGCGAGACAGGATTTGGCGAGCAGTACTTC
>.|.|TRBJ2-3|TRBV6-1
CASSEGDTRTDTQYF
TGTGCCAGCAGCGAAGGGGACACTCGCACAGATACGCAGTATTTT
>.|few|TRBJ2-5|TRBV7-9
CASSVQAWGTGKKETQYF
TGTGCCAGCAGCGTTCAGGCATGGGGGACGGGGAAAAAAGAGACCCAGTACTTC
>TRBD1|.|TRBJ1-2|TRBV18
CASSADRTFYGYTF
TGTGCCAGCTCAGCGGACAGGACTTTCTATGGCTACACCTTC
>.|few|TRBJ2-7|TRBV11-2
CASSSWTTLYEQYF
TGTGCCAGCAGCTCATGGACTACCCTCTACGAGCAGTACTTC
>.|few|TRBJ2-3|TRBV20-1
CSARVGGGARHDTQYF
TGCAGTGCTAGAGTGGGTGGGGGAGCCCGACACGATACGCAGTATTTT
>.|.|TRBJ2-5|TRBV27
CASSLSYGSGETQYF
TGTGCCAGCAGTTTATCGTATGGGTCGGGAGAGACCCAGTACTTC
>.|.|TRBJ2-3|TRBV4-3
CASSQDGTDPQYF
TGCGCCAGCAGCCAAGATGGAACAGATCCGCAGTATTTT
>.|.|TRBJ2-1|TRBV12-3/TRBV12-4
CASSHTVDYFNEQFF
TGTGCCAGCAGTCATACCGTCGATTATTTCAATGAGCAGTTCTTC
>TRBD2|.|TRBJ2-7|TRBV7-9
CASSLHSPSGGAGETQYF
TGTGCCAGCAGCTTACACTCGCCTAGCGGGGGGGCCGGGGAGACTCAGTACTTC
>.|.|TRBJ1-6|TRBV3-1
CASSKTNSPLHF
TGTGCCAGCAGCAAGACTAATTCACCCCTCCACTTT
>.|.|TRBJ2-5|TRBV11-1
CASSLVSPETQYF
TGTGCCAGCAGCTTAGTTAGTCCGGAGACCCAGTACTTC
>.|.|TRBJ2-1|TRBV5-1
CASSLVIGSSYNEQFF
TGCGCCAGCAGCTTGGTCATCGGAAGCTCCTACAATGAGCAGTTCTTC
>TRBD1|few|TRBJ2-4|TRBV4-3
CASSQDGAAGGENIQYF
TGCGCCAGCAGCCAAGATGGGGCCGCAGGGGGAGAAAACATTCAGTACTTC
>.|.|TRBJ2-3|TRBV6-5
CASSTLAPSSDTQYF
TGTGCCAGCAGTACCCTAGCTCCCTCTTCAGATACGCAGTATTTT
>TRBD2|.|TRBJ2-5|TRBV9
CASSAGGVGETQYF
TGTGCCAGCAGCGCCGGGGGGGTCGGAGAGACCCAGTACTTC
>TRBD2|.|TRBJ2-5|TRBV10-2
CAGRGLAAQETQYF
TGCGCCGGCAGGGGACTAGCGGCGCAAGAGACCCAGTACTTC
>TRBD1|.|TRBJ2-3|TRBV28
CASSEGTAYTQYF
TGTGCTAGCAGTGAAGGGACAGCCTATACGCAGTATTTT
>.|few|TRBJ2-7|TRBV20-1
CSAKTSNEQYF
TGCAGTGCCAAGACCTCCAACGAGCAGTACTTC
>TRBD1|many|TRBJ2-5|TRBV7-2
CASSTTGVQETQYF
TGTGCCAGCAGCACCACAGGGGTTCAAGAGACCCAGTACTTC
>TRBD2|.|TRBJ2-5|TRBV3-1
CASSARHPGRETQYF
TGTGCCAGCAGCGCCCGACATCCCGGGAGGGAGACCCAGTACTTC
>.|.|TRBJ1-2|TRBV11-3
CASSLGGPGDYGYTF
TGTGCCAGCAGCTTAGGTGGCCCCGGCGACTATGGCTACACCTTC
>.|.|TRBJ2-5|TRBV5-8
CASSRLVQAWVKTQYF
TGTGCCAGCAGCCGGTTGGTTCAAGCGTGGGTGAAGACCCAGTACTTC
>TRBD2|.|TRBJ2-5|TRBV6-1
CASSERPSGGLVETQYF
TGTGCCAGCAGTGAACGCCCTAGCGGGGGGCTTGTAGAGACCCAGTACTTC
>.|few|TRBJ2-1|TRBV2
CASSWTAYGEQFF
TGTGCCAGCAGTTGGACAGCATATGGTGAGCAGTTCTTC
>.|few|TRBJ2-1|TRBV5-5
CASSLTASNEQFF
TGTGCCAGCAGCTTAACGGCTAGCAATGAGCAGTTCTTC
>.|.|TRBJ2-4|TRBV7-9
CASSSTGTVAKNIQYF
TGTGCCAGCAGCTCAACCGGGACTGTAGCCAAAAACATTCAGTACTTC
>.|once|TRBJ2-5|TRBV3-1
CASSQPSRVETLYF
TGTGCCAGCAGCCAACCATCCAGAGTAGAGACCCTGTACTTC
>.|.|TRBJ1-2|TRBV2
CASSDITDYGYTF
TGTGCCAGCAGTGACATCACAGACTATGGCTACACCTTC
>.|.|TRBJ1-2|TRBV7-2
CASSLQAHYGYTF
TGTGCCAGCAGCTTACAGGCCCACTATGGCTACACCTTC
>TRBD2|.|TRBJ2-3|TRBV12-3/TRBV12-4
CASSLVSGGAGDTQYF
TGTGCCAGCAGTTTAGTTAGCGGGGGGGCCGGAGATACGCAGTATTTT
>.|once|TRBJ2-6|TRBV2
CASSESANVLTF
TGTGCCAGCAGTGAGTCGGCCAACGTCCTGACTTTC
>TRBD1|.|TRBJ2-2|TRBV7-2
CASRGQSTGELFF
TGTGCCAGCAGGGGACAGAGCACCGGGGAGCTGTTTTTT
>.|few|TRBJ1-2|TRBV7-2
CASSPGVRPYGYTF
TGTGCCAGCAGCCCTGGGGTCCGCCCCTATGGCTACACCTTC